This T cell receptor beta chain stems from a study of cytomegalovirus exposure and HLA in healthy donors. Regarding the study as a whole: Specificity for CMV antigens was confirmed in vitro for a few of the CMV-associated chains. Per a prior analysis, the majority of TCR beta V segments were productive roughly 87% or roughly 30% of the time. One variant, a missense change in DCLRE1C, was linked in a later analysis to TCR beta V- and J-gene trimming. The likely explanation for a cluster of highly shared sequence variants was sequencing artifact.

The PCR contained 60 Vbeta and 13 Jbeta primers. Sequenced by immunoSEQ multiplex PCR; TCRdb stores in-frame clones only, minus some. The repertoire has 140,000 to 150,000 clones, 66% of them found once; the top ten carry over 5%. This CDR3 has 14 residues. V gave up 6 bases and J gave up 4 bases; unmatched junction bases: 6. Germline-derived CDR1 and CDR2 are MNHNY and SVGAGI (reference sequence). There are a few counts of this clone. The antigen is not known. The sequence derives from a woman aged 55-70 years in good health and CMV-seronegative. The chain couples TRBV6-6 to TRBJ2-5; 9 bases line up with TRBD1. The sample comprised PBMCs. Here the CDR3 DNA reads TGTGCCAGCAGAAAATCGGGACAGGGAGAGACCCAGTACTTC. Amino acid sequence: CASRKSGQGETQYF.